This T cell receptor beta chain was captured by sequencing in a study of T-cell reconstitution after alpha-beta-depleted transplantation in children. The authors prepared the TCRbeta library with unique molecular identifiers. TCRdb reprocessed the PCR reads via MiXCR and lists one record per CDR3 protein. Here the sample spans just over 350,000 distinct CDR3 sequences, 13% being singletons. Many counts were recorded for this clonotype. The ends were cut back, 0 bases at V and 3 bases at J, with 7 bases in the middle. The CDR3 runs 13 residues. Germline V gives CDR1 SGHRS, CDR2 YFSETQ. The source material was PBMCs, sampled from the stem cell graft. The sequence was collected from a human donor who donated a stem cell graft to a child with Fanconi anemia. This chain connects TRBV5-1 to TRBJ2-7; D not resolved. CDR3 loop: CASSLDWFYEQYF. In DNA, the CDR3 is TGCGCCAGCAGCTTGGACTGGTTCTACGAGCAGTACTTC.